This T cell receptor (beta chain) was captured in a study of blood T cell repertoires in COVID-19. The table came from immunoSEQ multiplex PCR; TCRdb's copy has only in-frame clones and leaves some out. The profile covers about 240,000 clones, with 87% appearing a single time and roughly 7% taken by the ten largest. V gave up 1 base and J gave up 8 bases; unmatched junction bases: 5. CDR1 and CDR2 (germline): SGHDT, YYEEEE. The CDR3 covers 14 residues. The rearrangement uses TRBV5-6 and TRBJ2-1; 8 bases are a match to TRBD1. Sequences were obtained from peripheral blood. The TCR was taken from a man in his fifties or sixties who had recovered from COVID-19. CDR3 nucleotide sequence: TGTGCCAGCAGCTTGATTTCAGGGGGCCATGAGCAGTTCTTC. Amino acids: CASSLISGGHEQFF.